What follows describes a single T cell receptor (beta chain). The clone's antigen remains unknown. Base qualities were left out, and no much larger clone turns up one base away. The data derive from a study of chemoradiotherapy in HPV16-positive cancers (dated by TCRdb to between 2021 and 2022). With respect to the entire study: Using functional T-cell assays on cells from a couple of HPV16-positive patients, the researchers defined candidate HPV-specific T-cell clones and common TCR motifs. The candidate HPV-specific TCRs and motifs were subsequently tracked in TCR repertoires obtained from about 79 patients with HPV-related cancers. The study set out to ask whether T-cell immunity against the HPV oncoproteins E6 and E7 changes over the course of chemoradiotherapy and whether that immunity affects survival.

Sequences DFQATT (CDR1) and SNEGSKA (CDR2) are obtained from the germline V gene (reference sequence). CDR3 length: 11 amino acids, cysteine to phenylalanine. Only the CDR3 region is kept as DNA, spanning 33 bases read in frame from base 1. V loses 2 bases, J loses 6 bases, and the germline ends lie 7 bases apart. Study-wide findings and limitations: Expansion of candidate HPV-specific clones and E7-related TCR motifs was observed in the tumor microenvironment during treatment, whereas no such expansion was observed for non-HPV-specific T cells. Only two HPV16-positive patients were used to derive the functional definition of HPV-specific T cells, and the survival association was reported for HPV16-positive patients. Among HPV16-positive patients, expansion of HPV-responsive T cells during chemoradiotherapy was associated with better recurrence-free survival.

Repertoires were sampled repeatedly over the course of chemoradiotherapy, so clonal expansion could be followed in the tumor microenvironment. Library preparation employed the immunoSEQ multiplex PCR assay. Here the immuneACCESS table is served through TCRdb, limited to in-frame sequences with V and J called. Missing clones are a known gap in these copies; in checked studies unresolved V genes cover under half, and the rest lacks a known reason. Here the sample has around 62,000 clones; roughly 90% occur a single time. The leading ten clones occupy 4.2% of the sample. Rearrangement joined TRBV20-1 to TRBJ1-2, with the D gene call left open. The TCR sequence derives from a human donor with HPV-associated anogenital cancer. Sequenced here: blood, sampled from a patient who underwent chemoradiotherapy. CDR3 sequence: CSARRIDGYTF. The DNA sequence is given as TGCAGTGCTAGACGGATTGATGGCTACACCTTC.